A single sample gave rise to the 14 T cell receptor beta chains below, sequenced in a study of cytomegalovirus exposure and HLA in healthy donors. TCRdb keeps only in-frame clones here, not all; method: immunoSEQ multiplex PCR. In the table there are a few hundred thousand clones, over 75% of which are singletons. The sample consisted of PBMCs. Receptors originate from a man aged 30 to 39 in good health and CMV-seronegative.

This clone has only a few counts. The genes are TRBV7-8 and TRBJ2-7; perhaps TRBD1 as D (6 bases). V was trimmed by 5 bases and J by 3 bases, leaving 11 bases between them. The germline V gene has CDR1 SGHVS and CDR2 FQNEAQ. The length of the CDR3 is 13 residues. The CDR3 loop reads CASSVDRSYEQYF. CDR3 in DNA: TGTGCCAGCAGCGTAGACAGGAGCTACGAGCAGTACTTC.

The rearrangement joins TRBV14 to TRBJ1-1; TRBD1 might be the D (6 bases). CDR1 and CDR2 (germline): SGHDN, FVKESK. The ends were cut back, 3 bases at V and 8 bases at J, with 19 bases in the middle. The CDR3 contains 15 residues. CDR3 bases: TGTGCCAGCAGCCAGTTATTCAGGGGTAAACGCGAAGCTTTCTTT. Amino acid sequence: CASSQLFRGKREAFF.

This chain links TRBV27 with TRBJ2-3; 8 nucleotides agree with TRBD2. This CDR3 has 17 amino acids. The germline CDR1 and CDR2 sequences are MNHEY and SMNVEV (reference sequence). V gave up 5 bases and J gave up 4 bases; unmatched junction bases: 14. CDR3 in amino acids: CASSSGTSVSFADTQYF. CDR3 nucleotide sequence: TGTGCCAGCAGTAGCGGGACTAGTGTTTCCTTCGCAGATACGCAGTATTTT.

In DNA, the CDR3 is TGCAGCCTTGGAGCAGGGGGCGACTACAATGAGCAGTTCTTC. Its translation is CSLGAGGDYNEQFF. This chain uses TRBV29-1 with TRBJ2-1; 8 nucleotides align to TRBD1. Germline V gives CDR1 SQVTM, CDR2 ANQGSEA. This CDR3 is built from 14 residues. J lost 3 bases, V lost 8 bases, and 9 bases had no gene match.

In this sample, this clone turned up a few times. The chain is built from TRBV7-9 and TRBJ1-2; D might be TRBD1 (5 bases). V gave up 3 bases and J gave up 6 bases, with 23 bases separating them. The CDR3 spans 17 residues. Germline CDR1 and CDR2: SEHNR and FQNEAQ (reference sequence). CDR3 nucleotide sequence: TGTGCCAGCAGCTTCGTCACCAGCAGCCCTTCAGGGAATGGCTACACCTTC. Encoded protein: CASSFVTSSPSGNGYTF.

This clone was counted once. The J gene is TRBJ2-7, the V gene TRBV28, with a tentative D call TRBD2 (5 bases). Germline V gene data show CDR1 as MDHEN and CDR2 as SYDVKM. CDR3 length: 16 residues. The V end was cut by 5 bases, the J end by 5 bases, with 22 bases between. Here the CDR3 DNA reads TGTGCCAGCAGTCCCCCATGGGCCACGGGGTTCGACGAGCAGTACTTC. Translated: CASSPPWATGFDEQYF.

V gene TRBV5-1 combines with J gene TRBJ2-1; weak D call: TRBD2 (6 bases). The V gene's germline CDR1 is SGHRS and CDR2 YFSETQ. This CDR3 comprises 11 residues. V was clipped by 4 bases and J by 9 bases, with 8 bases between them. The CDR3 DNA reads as TGCGCCAGCAGCCACGGGGGTGAGCAGTTCTTC. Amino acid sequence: CASSHGGEQFF.

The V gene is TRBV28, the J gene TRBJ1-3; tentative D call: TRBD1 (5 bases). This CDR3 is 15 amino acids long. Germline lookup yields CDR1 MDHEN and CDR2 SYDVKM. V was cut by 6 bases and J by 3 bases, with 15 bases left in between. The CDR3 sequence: CASRVIQGVGNTIYF. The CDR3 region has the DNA TGTGCCAGCAGAGTCATACAAGGGGTTGGAAACACCATATATTTT. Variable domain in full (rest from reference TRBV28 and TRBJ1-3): DVKVTQSSRYLVKRTGEKVFLECVQDMDHENMFWYRQDPGLGLRLIYFSYDVKMKEKGDIPEGYSVSREKKERFSLILESASTNQTSMYLCASRVIQGVGNTIYFGEGSWLTVV.

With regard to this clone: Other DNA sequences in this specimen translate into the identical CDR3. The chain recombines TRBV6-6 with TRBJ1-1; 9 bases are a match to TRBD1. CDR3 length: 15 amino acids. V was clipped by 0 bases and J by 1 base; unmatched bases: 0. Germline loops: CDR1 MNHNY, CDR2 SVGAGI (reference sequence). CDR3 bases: TGTGCCAGCAGTTACTCGGGACAGGGGAACACTGAAGCTTTCTTT. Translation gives CASSYSGQGNTEAFF.

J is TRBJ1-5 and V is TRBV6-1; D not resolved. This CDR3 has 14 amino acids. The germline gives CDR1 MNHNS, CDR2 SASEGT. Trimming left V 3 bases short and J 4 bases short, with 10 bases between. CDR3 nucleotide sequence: TGTGCCAGCAGTGATAGCCGGGAAAATCAGCCCCAGCATTTT. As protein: CASSDSRENQPQHF.

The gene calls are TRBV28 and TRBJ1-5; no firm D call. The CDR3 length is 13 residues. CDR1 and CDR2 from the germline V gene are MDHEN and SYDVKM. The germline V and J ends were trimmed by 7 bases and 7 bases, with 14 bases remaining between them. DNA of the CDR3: TGTGCCAGCAACTCGCCGGGTGGACAGCCCCAGCATTTT. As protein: CASNSPGGQPQHF.

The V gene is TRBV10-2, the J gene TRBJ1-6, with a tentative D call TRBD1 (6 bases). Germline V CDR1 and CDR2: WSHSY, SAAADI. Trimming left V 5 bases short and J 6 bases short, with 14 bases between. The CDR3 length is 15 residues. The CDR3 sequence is CASSSSGVGNSPLHF. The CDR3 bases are TGCGCCAGCAGTAGCTCAGGGGTGGGTAATTCACCCCTCCACTTT.

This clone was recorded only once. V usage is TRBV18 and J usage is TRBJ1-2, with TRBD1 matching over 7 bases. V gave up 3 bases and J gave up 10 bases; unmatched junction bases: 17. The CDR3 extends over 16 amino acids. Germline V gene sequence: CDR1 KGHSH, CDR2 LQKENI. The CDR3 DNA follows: TGTGCCAGCTCACCCGATCAACGGGACAGCTTCGGGTTCTACACCTTC. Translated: CASSPDQRDSFGFYTF.

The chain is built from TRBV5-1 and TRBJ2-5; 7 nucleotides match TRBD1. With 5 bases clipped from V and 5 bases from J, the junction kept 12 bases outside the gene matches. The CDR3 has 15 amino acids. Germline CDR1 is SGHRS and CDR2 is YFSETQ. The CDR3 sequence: CASSHRTGLWETQYF. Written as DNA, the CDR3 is TGCGCCAGCAGTCACCGGACAGGACTGTGGGAGACCCAGTACTTC. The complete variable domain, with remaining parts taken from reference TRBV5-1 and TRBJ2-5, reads KAGVTQTPRYLIKTRGQQVTLSCSPISGHRSVSWYQQTPGQGLQFLFEYFSETQRNKGNFPGRFSGRQFSNSRSEMNVSTLELGDSALYLCASSHRTGLWETQYFGPGTRLLVL.